This T cell receptor beta chain was observed in a study of molecular identifiers for immune sequencing clone quantification. General observations from the study: Among effectors, clones above 20 RNA copies held over 97% of molecules; among naive cells, under 1%.

This clonotype was recorded at least ten times. Its antigen is unknown. MiXCR was run by TCRdb on the PCR reads, yielding one entry per CDR3 protein. This table has approximately 670,000 distinct CDR3 sequences, just under 20% appearing once. Sequenced input: naive CD8+ T cells from blood, with Jurkat cell RNA spiked in. Stated subset: FACS-sorted CD8+CD4-CCR7+CD45RA+ naive T cells. This receptor was obtained from a human donor in good health. Some libraries in this study had Jurkat cell RNA spiked in.

CDR3 sequence reads: CSAREGTSGNYEQYF. The CDR3 DNA is TGCAGTGCTAGGGAGGGGACTAGCGGGAACTACGAGCAGTACTTC. The chain employs TRBV20-1 and TRBJ2-7; TRBD2 matches 13 bases. CDR1 and CDR2 (germline): DFQATT, SNEGSKA (reference sequence). The CDR3 is 15 amino acids. Trimming cost V 3 bases and J 3 bases; bases outside gene matches: 5.